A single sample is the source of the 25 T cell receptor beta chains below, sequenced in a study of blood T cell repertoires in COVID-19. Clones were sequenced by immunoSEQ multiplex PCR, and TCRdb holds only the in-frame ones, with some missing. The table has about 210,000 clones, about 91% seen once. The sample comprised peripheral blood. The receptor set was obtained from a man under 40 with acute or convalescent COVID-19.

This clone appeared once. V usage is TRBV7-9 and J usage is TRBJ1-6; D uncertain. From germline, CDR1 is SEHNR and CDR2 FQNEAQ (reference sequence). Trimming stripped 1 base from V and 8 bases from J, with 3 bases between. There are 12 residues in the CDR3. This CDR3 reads CASSLVYSPLHF. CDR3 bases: TGTGCCAGCAGCTTAGTATATTCACCCCTCCACTTT. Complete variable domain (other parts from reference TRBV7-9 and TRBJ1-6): DTGVSQNPRHKITKRGQNVTFRCDPISEHNRLYWYRQTLGQGPEFLTYFQNEAQLEKSRLLSDRFSAERPKGSFSTLEIQRTEQGDSAMYLCASSLVYSPLHFGNGTRLTVT.

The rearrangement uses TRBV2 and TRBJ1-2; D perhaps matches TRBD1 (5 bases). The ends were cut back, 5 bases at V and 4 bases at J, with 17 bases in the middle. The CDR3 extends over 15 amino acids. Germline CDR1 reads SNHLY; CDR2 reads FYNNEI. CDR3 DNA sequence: TGTGCCAGCAGTCTAATGGGGCAGAGAGGCTATGGCTACACCTTC. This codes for CASSLMGQRGYGYTF.

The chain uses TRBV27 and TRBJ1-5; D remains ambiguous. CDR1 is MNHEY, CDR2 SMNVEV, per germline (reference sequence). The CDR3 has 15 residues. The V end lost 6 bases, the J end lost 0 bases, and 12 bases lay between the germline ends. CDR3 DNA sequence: TGTGCCAGCAGACGAAACAGTAATAGCAATCAGCCCCAGCATTTT. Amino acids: CASRRNSNSNQPQHF.

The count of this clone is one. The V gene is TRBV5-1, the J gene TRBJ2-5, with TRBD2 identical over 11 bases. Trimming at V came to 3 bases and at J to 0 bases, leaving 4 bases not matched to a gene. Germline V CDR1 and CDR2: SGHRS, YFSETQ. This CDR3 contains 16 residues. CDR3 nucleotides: TGCGCCAGCAGCTCTATAGCGGGAGGGTACCAAGAGACCCAGTACTTC. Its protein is CASSSIAGGYQETQYF.

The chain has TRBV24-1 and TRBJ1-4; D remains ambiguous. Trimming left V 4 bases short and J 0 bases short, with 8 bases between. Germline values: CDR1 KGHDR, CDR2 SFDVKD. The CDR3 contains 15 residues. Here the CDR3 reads CATSDLSATNEKLFF. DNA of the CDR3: TGTGCCACCAGTGACCTCTCTGCAACTAATGAAAAACTGTTTTTT.

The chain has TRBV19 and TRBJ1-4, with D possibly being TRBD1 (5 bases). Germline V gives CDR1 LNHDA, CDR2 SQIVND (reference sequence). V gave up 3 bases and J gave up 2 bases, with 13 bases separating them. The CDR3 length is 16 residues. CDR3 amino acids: CASSIPGGTTNEKLFF. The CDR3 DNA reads TGTGCCAGTAGTATCCCCGGGGGGACTACTAATGAAAAACTGTTTTTT.

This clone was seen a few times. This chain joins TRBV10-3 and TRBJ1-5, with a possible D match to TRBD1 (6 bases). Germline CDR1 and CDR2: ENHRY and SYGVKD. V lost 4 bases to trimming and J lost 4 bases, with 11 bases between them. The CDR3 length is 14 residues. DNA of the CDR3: TGTGCCATCAGTGGACAGGAGGTGAATCAGCCCCAGCATTTT. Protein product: CAISGQEVNQPQHF.

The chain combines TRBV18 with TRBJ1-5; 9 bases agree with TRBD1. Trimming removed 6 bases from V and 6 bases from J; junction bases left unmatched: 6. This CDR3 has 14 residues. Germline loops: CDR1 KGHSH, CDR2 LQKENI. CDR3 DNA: TGTGCCAGCTCCCGTGGGACAGGGCGTCAGCCCCAGCATTTT. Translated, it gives CASSRGTGRQPQHF.

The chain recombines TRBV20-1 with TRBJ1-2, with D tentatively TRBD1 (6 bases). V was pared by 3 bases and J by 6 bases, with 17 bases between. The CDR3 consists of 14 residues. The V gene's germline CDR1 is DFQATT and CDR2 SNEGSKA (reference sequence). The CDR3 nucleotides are TGCAGTGCTAGTATGGGGGCAGGGAAGGATGGCTACACCTTC. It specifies CSASMGAGKDGYTF.

In DNA form, the CDR3 reads TGTGCCAGCAGCTTAGCTAGCGGGACCTCCTACGAGCAGTACTTC. Protein: CASSLASGTSYEQYF. This sequence joins TRBV7-2 and TRBJ2-7; 8 positions match TRBD2. V shed 0 bases and J 0 bases; nucleotides not matched to a gene: 1. Germline V gene lookup returns CDR1 SGHTA and CDR2 FQGNSA. The CDR3 is 15 amino acids.

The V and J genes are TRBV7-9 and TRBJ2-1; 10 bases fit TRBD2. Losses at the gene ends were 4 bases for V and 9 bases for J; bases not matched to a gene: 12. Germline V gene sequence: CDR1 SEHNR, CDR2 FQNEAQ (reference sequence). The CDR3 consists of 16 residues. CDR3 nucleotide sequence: TGTGCCAGCAGCTACCTAGCGGGGGCCTCCGGGGTTGAGCAGTTCTTC. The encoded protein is CASSYLAGASGVEQFF.

CDR3 region: CASPKVRNRDNSPLHF. In nucleotides, the CDR3 is TGTGCCAGCCCCAAGGTAAGAAACAGGGACAATTCACCCCTCCACTTT. The chain carries TRBV27 and TRBJ1-6, with a tentative D call TRBD1 (6 bases). Trimming removed 8 bases at V and 7 bases at J, with 21 bases between. The germline gives CDR1 MNHEY, CDR2 SMNVEV (reference sequence). The CDR3 contains 16 residues.

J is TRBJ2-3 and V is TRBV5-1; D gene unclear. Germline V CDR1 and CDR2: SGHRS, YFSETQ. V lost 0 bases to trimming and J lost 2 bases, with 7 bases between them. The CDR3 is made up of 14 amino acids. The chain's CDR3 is CASSLGRITDTQYF. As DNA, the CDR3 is TGCGCCAGCAGCTTGGGGAGAATCACAGATACGCAGTATTTT.

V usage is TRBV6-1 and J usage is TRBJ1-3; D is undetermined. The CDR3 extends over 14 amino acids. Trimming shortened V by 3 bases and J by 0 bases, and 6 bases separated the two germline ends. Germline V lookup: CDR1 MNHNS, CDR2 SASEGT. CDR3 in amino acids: CASSDPVSGNTIYF. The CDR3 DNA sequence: TGTGCCAGCAGTGATCCAGTCTCTGGAAACACCATATATTTT.

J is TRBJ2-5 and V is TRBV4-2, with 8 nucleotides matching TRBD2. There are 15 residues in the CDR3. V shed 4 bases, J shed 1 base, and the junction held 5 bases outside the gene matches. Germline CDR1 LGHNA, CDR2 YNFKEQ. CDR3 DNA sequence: TGTGCCAGCAGCCTTCCCGGGACTAGCCAAGAGACCCAGTACTTC. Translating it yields CASSLPGTSQETQYF.

The CDR3 DNA reads TGTGCCAGCAGTTTTGGACAGGAAACTGGGGCCAACGTCCTGACTTTC. Translating gives CASSFGQETGANVLTF. The chain links TRBV28 to TRBJ2-6, with 7 bases lining up with TRBD1. The J segment lost 2 bases and the V segment lost 3 bases, leaving 4 bases of the junction unmatched. Germline V gene lookup returns CDR1 MDHEN and CDR2 SYDVKM. This CDR3 has 16 residues.

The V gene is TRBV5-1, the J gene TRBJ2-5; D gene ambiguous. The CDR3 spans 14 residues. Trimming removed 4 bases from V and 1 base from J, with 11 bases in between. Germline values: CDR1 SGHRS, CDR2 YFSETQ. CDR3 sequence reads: CASSHAQIQETQYF. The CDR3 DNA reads TGCGCCAGCAGCCACGCTCAGATCCAAGAGACCCAGTACTTC.

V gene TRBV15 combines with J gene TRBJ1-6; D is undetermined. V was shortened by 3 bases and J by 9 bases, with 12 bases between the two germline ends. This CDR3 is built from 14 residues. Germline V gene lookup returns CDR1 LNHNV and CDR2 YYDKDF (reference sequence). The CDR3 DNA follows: TGTGCCACCAGCAGTAGAGCTGAAACTTCACCCCTCCACTTT. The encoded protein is CATSSRAETSPLHF.

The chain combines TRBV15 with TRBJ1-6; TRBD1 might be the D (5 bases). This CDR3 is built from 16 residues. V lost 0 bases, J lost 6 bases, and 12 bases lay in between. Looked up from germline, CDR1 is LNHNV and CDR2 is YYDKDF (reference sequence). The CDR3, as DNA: TGTGCCACCAGCAGAGATCCGCGACAGATTAATTCACCCCTCCACTTT. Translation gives CATSRDPRQINSPLHF.

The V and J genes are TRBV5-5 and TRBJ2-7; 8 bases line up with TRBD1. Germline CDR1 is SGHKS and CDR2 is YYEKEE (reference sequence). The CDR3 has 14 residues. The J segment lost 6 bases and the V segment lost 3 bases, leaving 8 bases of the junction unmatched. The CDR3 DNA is TGTGCCAGCAGCTCACAACCCGGGACAGGCGAGCAGTACTTC. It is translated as CASSSQPGTGEQYF.

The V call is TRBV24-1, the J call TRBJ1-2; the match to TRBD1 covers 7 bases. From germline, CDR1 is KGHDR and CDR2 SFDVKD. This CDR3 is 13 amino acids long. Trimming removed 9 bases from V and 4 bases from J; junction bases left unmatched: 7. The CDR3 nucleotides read TGTGCCACCGCGGACAGGAACGGCTATGGCTACACCTTC. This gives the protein CATADRNGYGYTF.

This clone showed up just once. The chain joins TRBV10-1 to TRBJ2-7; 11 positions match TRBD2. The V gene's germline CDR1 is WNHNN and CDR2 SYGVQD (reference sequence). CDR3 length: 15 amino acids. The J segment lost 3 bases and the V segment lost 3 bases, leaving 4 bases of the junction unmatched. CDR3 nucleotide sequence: TGCGCCAGCAGTGACGGGACTAGCGGAGACTACGAGCAGTACTTC. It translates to CASSDGTSGDYEQYF.

CDR3 amino acids: CASSPGTLRGETQYF. The CDR3 bases are TGTGCCAGCAGCCCCGGGACACTTCGGGGAGAGACCCAGTACTTC. The chain uses TRBV7-8 and TRBJ2-5; D possibly corresponds to TRBD1 (6 bases). The V end was cut by 5 bases, the J end by 4 bases, with 17 bases between. The CDR3 runs to 15 residues. From germline, CDR1 is SGHVS and CDR2 FQNEAQ.

CDR3 bases: TGTGCCTCCTCTGGCGGGTTCGAGCAGTACTTC. Its translation is CASSGGFEQYF. The chain recombines TRBV12-3 or TRBV12-4 with TRBJ2-7; the D gene is possibly TRBD2 (5 bases). The ends were cut back, 11 bases at V and 6 bases at J, with 14 bases in the middle. CDR3 length equals 11 residues.

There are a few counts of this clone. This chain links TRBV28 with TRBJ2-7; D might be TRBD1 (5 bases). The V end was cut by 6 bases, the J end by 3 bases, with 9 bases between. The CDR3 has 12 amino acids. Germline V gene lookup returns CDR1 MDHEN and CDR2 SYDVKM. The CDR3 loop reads CASSYDSYEQYF. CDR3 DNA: TGTGCCAGCAGCTACGACAGCTACGAGCAGTACTTC.